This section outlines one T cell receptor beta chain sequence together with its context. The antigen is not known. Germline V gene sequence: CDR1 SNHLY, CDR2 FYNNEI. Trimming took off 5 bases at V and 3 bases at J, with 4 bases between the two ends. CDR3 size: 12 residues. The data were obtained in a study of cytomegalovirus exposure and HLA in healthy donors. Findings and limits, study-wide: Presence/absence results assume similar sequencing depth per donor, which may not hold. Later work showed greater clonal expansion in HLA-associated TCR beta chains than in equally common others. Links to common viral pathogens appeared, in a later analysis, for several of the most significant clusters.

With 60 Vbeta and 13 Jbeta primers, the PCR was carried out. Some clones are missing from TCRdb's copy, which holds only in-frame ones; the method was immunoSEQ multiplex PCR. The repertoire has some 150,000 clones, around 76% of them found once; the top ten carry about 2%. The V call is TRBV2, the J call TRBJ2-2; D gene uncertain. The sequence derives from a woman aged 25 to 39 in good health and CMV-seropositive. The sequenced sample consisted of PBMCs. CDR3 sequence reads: CASSTDTGELFF. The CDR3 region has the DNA TGTGCCAGCAGTACAGACACCGGGGAGCTGTTTTTT.